Listed below are T cell receptor beta chains from one sample, sequenced in a study of PD-L1 blockade in urothelial cancer. Data came from immunoSEQ multiplex PCR; TCRdb stores just in-frame clones and leaves some out. The table records 85,000 to 90,000 clones, under 90% of them present only once. The sample was PBMCs, taken around atezolizumab (anti-PD-L1) treatment. The source is a man aged 60 to 69 with urothelial cancer. Each CDR3 is given with its conserved first and last residue. D genes are given only for firm matches. Clone size, where shown, is once, few, many, or a class for clones that have expanded.

TRBD1,NA,TRBV6-5,15,TRBJ1-1,CASTRQGAMNTEAFF,TGTGCCAGCACCAGACAGGGGGCGATGAACACTGAAGCTTTCTTT
NA,NA,TRBV28,15,TRBJ2-7,CASRKTAGRRYEQYF,TGTGCCAGCAGGAAGACGGCGGGGAGAAGGTACGAGCAGTACTTC
NA,NA,TRBV18,15,TRBJ2-5,CASSHGDSLGETQYF,TGTGCCAGCTCTCATGGAGACAGCCTTGGAGAGACCCAGTACTTC
NA,once,TRBV11-2,12,TRBJ2-3,CASSLGSVGQYF,TGTGCCAGCAGCTTAGGATCGGTCGGGCAGTATTTT
NA,NA,TRBV7-2,15,TRBJ2-5,CASSSGIAVQETQYF,TGTGCCAGCAGCTCCGGAATAGCGGTACAAGAGACCCAGTACTTC
NA,NA,TRBV9,14,TRBJ2-1,CASSGDNWNNEQFF,TGTGCCAGCAGCGGAGACAATTGGAACAATGAGCAGTTCTTC
NA,NA,TRBV18,15,TRBJ1-5,CASSPEPQGGQPQHF,TGTGCCAGCTCACCGGAGCCCCAGGGTGGACAGCCCCAGCATTTT
NA,NA,TRBV11-3,14,TRBJ2-3,CASSLGELSDTQYF,TGTGCCAGCAGCTTAGGGGAGCTTTCAGATACGCAGTATTTT
NA,NA,TRBV27,12,TRBJ2-5,CASSSTEETQYF,TGTGCCAGCAGTTCGACAGAAGAGACCCAGTACTTC
TRBD1,few,TRBV4-1,15,TRBJ2-3,CASSQGTGDTDTQYF,TGCGCCAGCAGCCAAGGGACAGGGGACACAGATACGCAGTATTTT
TRBD2,NA,TRBV10-3,15,TRBJ2-2,CAIGLAGAFTGELFF,TGTGCCATAGGACTAGCGGGAGCCTTTACCGGGGAGCTGTTTTTT
NA,NA,TRBV5-1,15,TRBJ2-1,CASSSISSSYNEQFF,TGCGCCAGCAGCTCGATTTCTAGCTCCTACAATGAGCAGTTCTTC
TRBD1,NA,TRBV14,18,TRBJ2-4,CASSQERQGFLAKNIQYF,TGTGCCAGCAGCCAAGAAAGACAGGGCTTTCTAGCCAAAAACATTCAGTACTTC
NA,NA,TRBV7-9,13,TRBJ1-1,CASSRSLLSEAFF,TGTGCCAGCAGCCGATCCCTACTCTCTGAAGCTTTCTTT
TRBD2,NA,TRBV7-9,14,TRBJ2-3,CASSLGGGADTQYF,TGTGCCAGCAGCCTAGGCGGGGGAGCAGATACGCAGTATTTT
NA,NA,TRBV7-9,15,TRBJ2-7,CASSLGGGGSYEQYF,TGTGCCAGCAGCCTTGGTGGAGGAGGATCCTACGAGCAGTACTTC
NA,NA,TRBV5-3,13,TRBJ1-5,CARSLCGSEPQHF,TGTGCCAGAAGCTTGTGTGGCAGCGAGCCCCAGCATTTT
TRBD2,NA,TRBV7-2,16,TRBJ2-7,CASSRGTSGSIYEQYF,TGTGCCAGCAGCCGAGGGACTAGCGGTTCAATTTACGAGCAGTACTTC
NA,NA,TRBV7-8,16,TRBJ2-1,CASSLFRGITYNEQFF,TGTGCCAGCTCCCTTTTCAGGGGAATCACCTACAATGAGCAGTTCTTC
TRBD1,many,TRBV19,13,TRBJ1-5,CASSGQDNQPQHF,TGTGCCAGTAGCGGACAGGACAATCAGCCCCAGCATTTT
NA,NA,TRBV7-2,15,TRBJ2-7,CASSLGISRLYEQYF,TGTGCCAGCAGCTTAGGAATCAGCCGACTCTACGAGCAGTACTTC
NA,NA,TRBV6-5,16,TRBJ2-7,CASSYSMSPGGYEQYF,TGTGCCAGCAGTTACTCGATGAGCCCAGGCGGGTACGAGCAGTACTTC
NA,NA,TRBV7-2,15,TRBJ2-7,CATTFQGQIYGEQYF,TGTGCCACCACCTTTCAGGGGCAAATTTATGGCGAGCAGTACTTC
NA,NA,TRBV19,16,TRBJ1-5,CASSAEFRVGNQPQHF,TGTGCCAGTAGTGCCGAATTCCGAGTGGGCAATCAGCCCCAGCATTTT
NA,many,TRBV4-2,14,TRBJ1-2,CASSQESATGGYTF,TGTGCCAGCAGCCAAGAAAGTGCTACGGGAGGCTACACCTTC
NA,NA,TRBV5-1,16,TRBJ2-2,CASSTDGRGGTGELFF,TGCGCCAGCAGCACCGACGGTCGGGGTGGAACCGGGGAGCTGTTTTTT
NA,NA,TRBV7-8,12,TRBJ2-7,CASSFARDEQYF,TGTGCCAGCAGCTTTGCCAGGGACGAGCAGTACTTC
NA,NA,TRBV11-2,15,TRBJ2-5,CASSLVANPGETQYF,TGTGCCAGCAGCTTAGTAGCTAACCCCGGAGAGACCCAGTACTTC
NA,NA,TRBV30,10,TRBJ1-2,CAWSGGGYTF,TGTGCCTGGAGCGGGGGAGGCTACACCTTC
NA,NA,TRBV28,15,TRBJ2-7,CASSSGGRSGHEQYF,TGTGCCAGCAGTTCGGGTGGTCGTAGCGGCCACGAGCAGTACTTC
TRBD2,NA,TRBV6-6,16,TRBJ2-7,CASSYYRGGRPGEQYF,TGTGCCAGCAGTTACTATCGTGGCGGGAGGCCCGGCGAGCAGTACTTC
TRBD1,NA,TRBV10-1,18,TRBJ1-5,CACTAGTGGRYSNQPQHF,TGCGCCTGCACCGCCGGGACAGGGGGACGTTATAGCAATCAGCCCCAGCATTTT
NA,NA,TRBV6-1,14,TRBJ1-4,CASSERQGGEKLFF,TGTGCCAGCAGTGAAAGGCAGGGAGGTGAAAAACTGTTTTTT
NA,NA,TRBV30,13,TRBJ2-1,CAWSVGGNNEQFF,TGTGCCTGGAGTGTAGGAGGGAACAATGAGCAGTTCTTC
TRBD2,NA,TRBV10-1,15,TRBJ2-7,CASSEQAGNPYEQYF,TGCGCCAGCAGTGAACAAGCGGGAAACCCCTACGAGCAGTACTTC
NA,few,TRBV29-1,11,TRBJ1-4,CSVDRNEKLFF,TGCAGCGTTGACCGTAATGAAAAACTGTTTTTT
TRBD2,NA,TRBV5-5,17,TRBJ2-7,CASSLAPTSGSTYEQYF,TGTGCCAGCAGCTTGGCCCCGACTAGCGGGAGTACGTACGAGCAGTACTTC
TRBD1,NA,TRBV7-2,17,TRBJ2-2,CASSFAGQGARTGELFF,TGTGCCAGCAGCTTCGCGGGACAGGGGGCGAGGACCGGGGAGCTGTTTTTT
TRBD1,once,TRBV6-5,13,TRBJ2-3,CASRQGGRDTQYF,TGTGCCAGTCGACAGGGGGGTAGAGATACGCAGTATTTT
TRBD1,NA,TRBV29-1,14,TRBJ2-7,CSVSFSGGSVEQYF,TGCAGCGTCTCATTTTCAGGGGGCTCCGTCGAGCAGTACTTC
TRBD1,NA,TRBV30,15,TRBJ1-6,CAWSVRTGYNSPLHF,TGTGCCTGGAGTGTACGGACAGGGTATAATTCACCCCTCCACTTT
NA,NA,TRBV5-6,11,TRBJ2-1,CASSSGLKQFF,TGTGCCAGCAGCTCGGGACTTAAGCAGTTCTTC
NA,NA,TRBV11-2,17,TRBJ2-7,CASSLHDTDWEGSEQYF,TGTGCCAGCAGCTTACATGATACGGACTGGGAAGGGTCCGAGCAGTACTTC
TRBD1,NA,TRBV18,15,TRBJ2-7,CASSPSGQGYHEQYF,TGTGCCAGCTCACCATCTGGACAGGGGTACCACGAGCAGTACTTC
NA,NA,TRBV10-2,13,TRBJ1-5,CASSGGNLQPQHF,TGCGCCAGCAGTGGAGGGAATCTTCAGCCCCAGCATTTT
NA,NA,TRBV7-8,13,TRBJ2-7,CAAGETPTHEQYF,TGTGCAGCAGGGGAGACCCCTACTCACGAGCAGTACTTC
NA,NA,TRBV29-1,12,TRBJ1-2,CSVDPGASGYTF,TGCAGCGTTGACCCAGGGGCGAGTGGCTACACCTTC
NA,few,TRBV27,15,TRBJ1-2,CASSPSGLALYGYTF,TGTGCCAGCAGTCCTTCGGGACTTGCCCTCTATGGCTACACCTTC
NA,NA,TRBV30,12,TRBJ2-5,CAWMAGGETQYF,TGTGCCTGGATGGCGGGTGGAGAGACCCAGTACTTC
NA,NA,TRBV30,15,TRBJ2-2,CAWRADITRTGELFF,TGTGCCTGGAGAGCCGACATAACAAGGACCGGGGAGCTGTTTTTT
NA,NA,TRBV19,15,TRBJ2-4,CASSERAGFENIQYF,TGTGCCAGTAGTGAACGAGCAGGCTTTGAAAACATTCAGTACTTC
TRBD1,NA,TRBV5-8,13,TRBJ1-3,CASSFDRGDTIYF,TGTGCCAGCAGCTTCGACAGGGGAGACACCATATATTTT
NA,few,TRBV4-2,14,TRBJ1-5,CASSLGHSNQPQHF,TGTGCCAGCAGCCTGGGACATAGCAATCAGCCCCAGCATTTT
TRBD2,NA,TRBV5-1,16,TRBJ2-1,CASSSVLAGAYNEQFF,TGCGCCAGCAGCTCCGTTCTAGCGGGTGCCTACAATGAGCAGTTCTTC
TRBD1,NA,TRBV2,14,TRBJ1-1,CASSRTGRNTEAFF,TGTGCCAGCAGTCGGACAGGCCGCAACACTGAAGCTTTCTTT
NA,NA,TRBV27,16,TRBJ1-1,CASSLRRIAVNTEAFF,TGTGCCAGCAGTCTACGACGAATAGCGGTGAACACTGAAGCTTTCTTT